The entry below describes one T cell receptor beta chain. Assay: immunoSEQ multiplex PCR; the TCRdb copy retains only in-frame clones and omits some. Of fewer than 200,000 clones in the sample, 96% are singletons; the top ten hold roughly 1%. The data were taken from a study of cytomegalovirus exposure and HLA in healthy donors. Trimming pared 2 bases from V and 2 bases from J, leaving 12 bases between. The germline CDR1 and CDR2 sequences are LGHNA and YSLEER. The CDR3 loop spans 15 amino acids. The rearrangement links TRBV4-3 to TRBJ1-1; D gene uncertain. This TCR was recovered from a woman younger than 35 in good health and CMV-seronegative. The specimen sequenced was PBMCs. The CDR3 nucleotides read TGCGCCAGCAGCCAACACAGATACTCAAACACTGAAGCTTTCTTT. It yields the protein CASSQHRYSNTEAFF.